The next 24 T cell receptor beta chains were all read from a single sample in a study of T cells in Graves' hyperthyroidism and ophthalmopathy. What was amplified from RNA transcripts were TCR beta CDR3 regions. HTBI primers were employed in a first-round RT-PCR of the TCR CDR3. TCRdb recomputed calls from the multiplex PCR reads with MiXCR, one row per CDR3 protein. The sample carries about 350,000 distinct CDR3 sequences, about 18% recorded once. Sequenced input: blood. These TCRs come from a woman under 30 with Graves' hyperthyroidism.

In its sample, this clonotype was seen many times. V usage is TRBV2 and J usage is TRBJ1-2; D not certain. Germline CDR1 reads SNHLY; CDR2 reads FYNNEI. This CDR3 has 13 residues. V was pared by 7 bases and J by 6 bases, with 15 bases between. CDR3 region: CASMVSIWDGYTF. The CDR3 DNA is TGTGCCAGCATGGTCTCGATTTGGGATGGCTACACCTTC.

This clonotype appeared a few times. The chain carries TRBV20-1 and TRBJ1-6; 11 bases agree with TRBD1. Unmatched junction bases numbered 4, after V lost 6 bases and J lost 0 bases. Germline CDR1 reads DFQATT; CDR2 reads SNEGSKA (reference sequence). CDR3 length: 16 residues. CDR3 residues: CSAGQGESSYNSPLHF. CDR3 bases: TGCAGTGCGGGACAGGGGGAAAGCTCCTATAATTCACCCCTCCACTTT.

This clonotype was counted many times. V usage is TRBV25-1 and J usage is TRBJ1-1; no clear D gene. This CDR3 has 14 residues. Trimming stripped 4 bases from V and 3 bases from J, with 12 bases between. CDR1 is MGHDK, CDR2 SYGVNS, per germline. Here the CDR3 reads CASSAYSSDTEAFF. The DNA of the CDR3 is TGTGCCAGCAGTGCCTACAGTAGCGACACTGAAGCTTTCTTT.

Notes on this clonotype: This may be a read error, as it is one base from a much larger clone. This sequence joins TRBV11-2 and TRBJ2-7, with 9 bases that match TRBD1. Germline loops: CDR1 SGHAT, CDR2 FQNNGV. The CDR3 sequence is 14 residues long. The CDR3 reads CACREGQGNYEQYF. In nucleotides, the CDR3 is TGTGCCTGCAGAGAGGGACAGGGTAATTACGAGCAGTACTTC.

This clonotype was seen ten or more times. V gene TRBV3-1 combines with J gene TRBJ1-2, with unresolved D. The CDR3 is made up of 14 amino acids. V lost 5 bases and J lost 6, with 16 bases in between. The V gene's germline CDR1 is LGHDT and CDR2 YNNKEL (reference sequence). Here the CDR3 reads CASSLGWSIDGYTF. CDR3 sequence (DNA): TGTGCCAGCAGCTTGGGGTGGAGTATTGATGGCTACACCTTC.

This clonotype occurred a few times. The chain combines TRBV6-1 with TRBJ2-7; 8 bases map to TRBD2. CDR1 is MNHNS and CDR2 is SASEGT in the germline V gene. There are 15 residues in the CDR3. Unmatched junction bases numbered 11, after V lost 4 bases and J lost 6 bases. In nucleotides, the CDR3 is TGTGCCAGCAGTGCCGGCGGCGGGGGGCCACTCGAGCAGTACTTC. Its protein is CASSAGGGGPLEQYF.

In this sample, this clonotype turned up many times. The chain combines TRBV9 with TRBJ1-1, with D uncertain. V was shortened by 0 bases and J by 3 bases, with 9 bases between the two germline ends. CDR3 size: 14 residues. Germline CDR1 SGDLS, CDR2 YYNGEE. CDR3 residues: CASSVVGTDTEAFF. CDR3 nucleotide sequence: TGTGCCAGCAGCGTAGTTGGCACGGACACTGAAGCTTTCTTT.

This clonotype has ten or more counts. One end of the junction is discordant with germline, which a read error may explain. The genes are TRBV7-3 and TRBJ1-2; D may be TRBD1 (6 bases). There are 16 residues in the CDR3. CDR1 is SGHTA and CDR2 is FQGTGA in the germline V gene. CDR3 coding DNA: TGTGCCAGCACCTTAGAACCCGGACAGTCGTCGAATGGCTACACCTTC. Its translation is CASTLEPGQSSNGYTF.

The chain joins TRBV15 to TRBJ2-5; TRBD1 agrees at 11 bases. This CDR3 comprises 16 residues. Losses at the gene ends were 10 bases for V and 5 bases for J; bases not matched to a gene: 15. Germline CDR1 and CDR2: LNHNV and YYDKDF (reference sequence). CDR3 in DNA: TGTGCCAGCAGTTTTCCAGGACAGGGGGCGGGCGAGACCCAGTACTTC. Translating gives CASSFPGQGAGETQYF.

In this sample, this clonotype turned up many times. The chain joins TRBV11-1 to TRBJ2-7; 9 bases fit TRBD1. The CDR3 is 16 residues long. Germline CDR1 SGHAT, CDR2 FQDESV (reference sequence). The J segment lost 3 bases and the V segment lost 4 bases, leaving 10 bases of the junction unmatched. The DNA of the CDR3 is TGTGCCAGCAGCTCGAGCCCCGGGACAGGGCTCTACGAGCAGTACTTC. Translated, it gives CASSSSPGTGLYEQYF.

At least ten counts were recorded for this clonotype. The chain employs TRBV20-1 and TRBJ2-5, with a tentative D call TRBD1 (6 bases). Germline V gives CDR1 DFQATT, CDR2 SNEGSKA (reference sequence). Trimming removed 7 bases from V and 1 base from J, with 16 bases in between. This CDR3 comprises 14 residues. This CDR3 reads CSVPQGIIQETQYF. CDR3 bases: TGCAGTGTCCCCCAGGGGATAATCCAAGAGACCCAGTACTTC.

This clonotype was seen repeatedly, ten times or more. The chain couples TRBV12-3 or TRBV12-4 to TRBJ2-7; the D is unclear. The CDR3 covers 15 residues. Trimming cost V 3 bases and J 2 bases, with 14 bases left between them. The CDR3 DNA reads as TGTGCCAGCAGTTTGTCGCGCAGAGTGCCCTACGAGCAGTACTTC. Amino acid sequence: CASSLSRRVPYEQYF.

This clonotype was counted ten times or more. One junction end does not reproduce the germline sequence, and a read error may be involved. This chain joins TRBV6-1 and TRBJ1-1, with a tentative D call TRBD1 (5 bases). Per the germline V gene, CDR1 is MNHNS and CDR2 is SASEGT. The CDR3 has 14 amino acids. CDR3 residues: CASSEALPDTEAFF. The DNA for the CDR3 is TGTGCCAGCAGTGAAGCGCTGCCGGACACCGAAGCTTTCTTT.

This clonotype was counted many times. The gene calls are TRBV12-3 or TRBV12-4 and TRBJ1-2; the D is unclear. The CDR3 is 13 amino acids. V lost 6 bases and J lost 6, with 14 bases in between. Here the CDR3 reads CASSPRSADGYTF. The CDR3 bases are TGTGCCAGCAGCCCACGGTCGGCTGATGGCTACACCTTC.

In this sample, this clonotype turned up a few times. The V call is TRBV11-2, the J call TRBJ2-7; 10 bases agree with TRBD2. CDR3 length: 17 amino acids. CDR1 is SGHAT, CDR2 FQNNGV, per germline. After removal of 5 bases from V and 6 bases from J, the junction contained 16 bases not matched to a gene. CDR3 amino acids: CASSISASGGGLFEQYF. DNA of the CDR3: TGTGCCAGCAGCATCTCGGCCAGCGGGGGGGGCCTATTCGAGCAGTACTTC. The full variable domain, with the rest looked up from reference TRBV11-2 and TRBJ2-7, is EAGVAQSPRYKIIEKRQSVAFWCNPISGHATLYWYQQILGQGPKLLIQFQNNGVVDDSQLPKDRFSAERLKGVDSTLKIQPAKLEDSAVYLCASSISASGGGLFEQYFGPGTRLTVT.

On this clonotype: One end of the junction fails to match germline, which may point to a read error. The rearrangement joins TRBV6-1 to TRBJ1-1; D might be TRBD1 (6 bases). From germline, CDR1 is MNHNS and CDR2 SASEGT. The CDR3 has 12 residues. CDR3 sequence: CASREGGAEACF. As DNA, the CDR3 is TGTGCCAGCAGGGAGGGGGGAGCTGAAGCTTGCTTT.

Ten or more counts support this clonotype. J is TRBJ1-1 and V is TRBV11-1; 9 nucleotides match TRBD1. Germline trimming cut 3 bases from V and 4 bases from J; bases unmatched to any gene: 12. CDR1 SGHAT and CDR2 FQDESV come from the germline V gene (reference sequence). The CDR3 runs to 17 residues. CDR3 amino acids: CASSFLPGQGAGTEAFF. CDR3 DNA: TGTGCCAGCAGCTTTCTACCGGGACAGGGCGCGGGCACTGAAGCTTTCTTT.

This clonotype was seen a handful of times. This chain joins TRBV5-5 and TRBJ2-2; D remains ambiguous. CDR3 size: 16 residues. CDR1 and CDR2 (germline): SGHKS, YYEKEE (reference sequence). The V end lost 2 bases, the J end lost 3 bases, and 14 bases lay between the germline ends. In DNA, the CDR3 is TGTGCCAGCAGCTTTCTAGGAGATGAGGACACCGGGGAGCTGTTTTTT. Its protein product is CASSFLGDEDTGELFF.

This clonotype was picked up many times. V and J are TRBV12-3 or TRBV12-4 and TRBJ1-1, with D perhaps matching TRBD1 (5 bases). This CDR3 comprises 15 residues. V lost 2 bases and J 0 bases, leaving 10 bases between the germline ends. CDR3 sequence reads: CASSLRGSMNTEAFF. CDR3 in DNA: TGTGCCAGCAGTTTAAGGGGCAGTATGAACACTGAAGCTTTCTTT.

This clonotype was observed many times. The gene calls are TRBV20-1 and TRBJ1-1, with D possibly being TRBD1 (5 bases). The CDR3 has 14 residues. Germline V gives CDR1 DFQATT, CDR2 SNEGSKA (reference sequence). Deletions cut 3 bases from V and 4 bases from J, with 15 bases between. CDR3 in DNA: TGCAGTGCTAGTTCAGGGCCCCTGAGCACTGAAGCTTTCTTT. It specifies CSASSGPLSTEAFF.

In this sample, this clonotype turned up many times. CDR3 in amino acids: CAWSRRSGLSGYTF. The DNA for the CDR3 is TGTGCCTGGAGTAGGAGGTCAGGGTTGAGTGGCTACACCTTC. J is TRBJ1-2 and V is TRBV30; possible D gene TRBD1, 5 bases. CDR3 length: 14 amino acids. Germline V gene data show CDR1 as GTSNPN and CDR2 as SVGIG (reference sequence). V lost 2 bases to trimming and J lost 7 bases, with 17 bases between them.

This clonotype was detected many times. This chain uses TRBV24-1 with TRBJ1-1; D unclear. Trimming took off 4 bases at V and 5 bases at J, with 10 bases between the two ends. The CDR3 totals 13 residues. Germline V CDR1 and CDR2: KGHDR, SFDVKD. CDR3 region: CATSDQGGTEAFF. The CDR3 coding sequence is TGTGCCACCAGTGACCAAGGTGGGACTGAAGCTTTCTTT.

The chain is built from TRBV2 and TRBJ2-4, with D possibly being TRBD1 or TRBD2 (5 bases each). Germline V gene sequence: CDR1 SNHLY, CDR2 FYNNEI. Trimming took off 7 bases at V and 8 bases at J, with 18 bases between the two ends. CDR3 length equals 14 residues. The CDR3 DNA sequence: TGTGCCAGCACCGGGGCGAACAGGATAGACATTCAGTACTTC. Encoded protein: CASTGANRIDIQYF.

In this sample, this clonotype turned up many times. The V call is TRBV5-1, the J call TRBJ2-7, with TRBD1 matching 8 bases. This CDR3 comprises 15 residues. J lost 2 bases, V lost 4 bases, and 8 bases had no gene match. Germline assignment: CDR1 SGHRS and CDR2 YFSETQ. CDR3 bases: TGCGCCAGCAGCACGTCCAGGGACAGGACCTACGAGCAGTACTTC. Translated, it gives CASSTSRDRTYEQYF.